The sample holds one count of the clone carrying this TCR beta chain. Some clones are missing from TCRdb's copy, which holds only in-frame ones; the method was immunoSEQ multiplex PCR. The table shows around 100,000 clones, with approximately 90% occurring only once. This sample was taken from a study of T cell changes during pregnancy in multiple sclerosis. Germline assignment: CDR1 LNHNV and CDR2 YYDKDF (reference sequence). The CDR3 runs to 12 residues. Between the trimmed V and J ends, which lost 0 bases and 6 bases, there was a span of 4 bases. This clonotype was sampled from a female donor in good health, enrolled as a control in a pregnancy study. The chain carries TRBV15 and TRBJ2-3; D gene ambiguous. The material was peripheral blood, obtained in the second trimester of pregnancy. The CDR3, as DNA: TGTGCCACCAGCAGAGATCAGGATACGCAGTATTTT. Encoded protein: CATSRDQDTQYF.